The 30 T cell receptor beta chains presented below share a single source sample, sequenced in a study of blood T cell repertoires in COVID-19. The data were produced by immunoSEQ multiplex PCR, yet TCRdb's version contains in-frame clones alone and is incomplete. Among about 170,000 clones listed, roughly four fifths were seen once. Specimen: peripheral blood. These receptors all come from a man aged 40-49 years who had recovered from COVID-19.

The chain uses TRBV10-3 and TRBJ2-7; D possibly corresponds to TRBD1 (5 bases). Looked up from germline, CDR1 is ENHRY and CDR2 is SYGVKD. The CDR3 runs to 12 residues. The germline V and J ends were trimmed by 0 bases and 7 bases, with 7 bases remaining between them. The CDR3 region is CAISESRGEQYF. The DNA for the CDR3 is TGTGCCATCAGTGAGTCTAGGGGAGAGCAGTACTTC.

V is TRBV5-8 and J is TRBJ2-7; TRBD2 matches 7 bases. The CDR3 length is 13 residues. After removal of 2 bases from V and 3 bases from J, the junction contained 2 bases not matched to a gene. Germline CDR1 and CDR2: SGHTS and YDEGEE. CDR3 coding DNA: TGTGCCAGCAGCTTCGGGAGGTACTACGAGCAGTACTTC. Translation gives CASSFGRYYEQYF.

The chain couples TRBV29-1 to TRBJ1-1; D gene ambiguous. V dropped 6 bases and J dropped 1 base, with 12 bases sitting between them. Per the germline V gene, CDR1 is SQVTM and CDR2 is ANQGSEA. The CDR3 has 13 amino acids. CDR3 sequence reads: CSVDYSQNTEAFF. CDR3 coding DNA: TGCAGCGTCGACTACTCCCAGAACACTGAAGCTTTCTTT.

The sample holds a few counts of this clone. The chain has TRBV18 and TRBJ2-7; 11 bases are a match to TRBD1. CDR3 size: 16 residues. Germline trimming cut 0 bases from V and 10 bases from J; bases unmatched to any gene: 11. Germline V CDR1 and CDR2: KGHSH, LQKENI. For the CDR3, the DNA is TGTGCCAGCTCACCACCTTCCGGGACAGGGGGGACGGAACAGTACTTC. This gives the protein CASSPPSGTGGTEQYF.

The CDR3 loop is CASGGGRAKNIQYF. In DNA, the CDR3 is TGTGCCAGCGGTGGCGGAAGGGCCAAAAACATTCAGTACTTC. The J gene is TRBJ2-4, the V gene TRBV9; D is unresolved. The germline gives CDR1 SGDLS, CDR2 YYNGEE. This CDR3 contains 14 residues. Trimming took off 7 bases at V and 1 base at J, with 12 bases between the two ends.

The CDR3 reads CATRTGPNYGYTF. For the CDR3, the DNA is TGTGCCACCCGGACAGGACCAAACTATGGCTACACCTTC. The chain combines TRBV27 with TRBJ1-2; 7 positions agree with TRBD1. Per germline, CDR1 MNHEY and CDR2 SMNVEV (reference sequence). The CDR3 sequence is 13 residues long. V lost 10 bases, J lost 2 bases, and 7 bases stayed unmatched.

This sequence joins TRBV6-2 or TRBV6-3 and TRBJ2-7; 9 nucleotides agree with TRBD1. The V gene end was trimmed by 5 bases and the J gene end by 1 base; junction bases not matched to a gene: 3. Germline V lookup: CDR1 MNHEY, CDR2 SVGEGT. The CDR3 runs to 14 residues. Here the CDR3 reads CASSTGGASYEQYF. The CDR3, as DNA: TGTGCCAGCAGTACAGGGGGCGCTTCCTACGAGCAGTACTTC.

This chain uses TRBV5-1 with TRBJ2-7; D may be TRBD2 (5 bases). Trimming cost V 4 bases and J 4 bases, with 12 bases left between them. Germline CDR1 SGHRS, CDR2 YFSETQ. The CDR3 spans 13 residues. This chain's CDR3 is CASSDGLSYEQYF. DNA of the CDR3: TGCGCCAGCAGCGATGGACTGAGTTACGAGCAGTACTTC.

This chain connects TRBV29-1 to TRBJ2-5; maybe TRBD2 (5 bases). The CDR3 spans 14 residues. V was cut by 8 bases and J by 7 bases, with 23 bases left in between. The germline V gene encodes CDR1 SQVTM and CDR2 ANQGSEA. CDR3: CSSREEANRGTQYF. The CDR3 DNA is TGCAGCTCCCGTGAGGAAGCAAATCGGGGGACCCAGTACTTC.

The genes are TRBV7-9 and TRBJ2-3; 15 bases align to TRBD2. V lost 4 bases, J lost 6 bases, and 14 bases stayed unmatched. This CDR3 is 19 amino acids long. From germline, CDR1 is SEHNR and CDR2 FQNEAQ (reference sequence). DNA of the CDR3: TGTGCCAGCAGCTCCCCGGGACTAGCGGGAGGTCCTGGACCGGATACGCAGTATTTT. Translation gives CASSSPGLAGGPGPDTQYF.

The V and J genes are TRBV27 and TRBJ2-1; 7 bases agree with TRBD1. The length of the CDR3 is 14 residues. Losses at the gene ends were 7 bases for V and 2 bases for J; bases not matched to a gene: 5. Germline V lookup: CDR1 MNHEY, CDR2 SMNVEV (reference sequence). The CDR3: CASTPGGPYNEQFF. The CDR3, as DNA: TGTGCCAGCACTCCAGGGGGACCCTACAATGAGCAGTTCTTC.

V usage is TRBV9 and J usage is TRBJ2-5; TRBD2 is a possible D gene (5 bases). This CDR3 has 14 residues. Per germline, CDR1 SGDLS and CDR2 YYNGEE. Trimming took 0 bases from V and 3 from J, leaving 9 bases between them. CDR3 residues: CASSVAGRKETQYF. The CDR3 coding sequence is TGTGCCAGCAGCGTAGCGGGGAGAAAAGAGACCCAGTACTTC.

V and J are TRBV2 and TRBJ2-7, with a tentative D call TRBD2 (5 bases). The V end was cut by 6 bases, the J end by 6 bases, with 18 bases between. The germline gives CDR1 SNHLY, CDR2 FYNNEI. The CDR3 sequence is 14 residues long. The CDR3 region is CASSRGPSGREQYF. In nucleotides, the CDR3 is TGTGCCAGCAGCCGAGGGCCGTCCGGCCGCGAGCAGTACTTC.

The V and J genes are TRBV5-1 and TRBJ2-2, with 8 nucleotides matching TRBD2. Unmatched junction bases numbered 8, after V lost 0 bases and J lost 7 bases. CDR1 and CDR2 from the germline V gene are SGHRS and YFSETQ. The CDR3 sequence is 16 residues long. CDR3 DNA: TGCGCCAGCAGCTTGGAAGCGGGAGCTAGTGGCGGGGAGCTGTTTTTT. Translation gives CASSLEAGASGGELFF.

This clone has only one observation. V and J are TRBV21-1 and TRBJ2-1; TRBD1 is the table's D call, not checked against the DNA. TRBV21-1 is recorded as a pseudogene. CDR3 length equals 16 residues. The CDR3 nucleotides read TGTGCCAGCATCACCACTACAGGGGATCCCTACAATGAGCAGTTCTTC. Its translation is CASITTTGDPYNEQFF.

The chain employs TRBV27 and TRBJ2-1; TRBD2 matches at 7 bases. This CDR3 is 14 amino acids long. J gave up 2 bases and V 6 bases, and 4 bases lay outside the gene matches. Germline V gives CDR1 MNHEY, CDR2 SMNVEV (reference sequence). The CDR3 protein is CASRQRGTYNEQFF. CDR3 nucleotide sequence: TGTGCCAGCAGACAGCGGGGCACCTACAATGAGCAGTTCTTC.

This chain joins TRBV5-6 and TRBJ1-6; 7 bases are shared with TRBD1. J was trimmed by 10 bases and V by 1 base; bases with no gene match: 11. The length of the CDR3 is 16 residues. Germline assignment: CDR1 SGHDT and CDR2 YYEEEE. CDR3 amino acids: CASSLTHGQVQSPLHF. In nucleotides, the CDR3 is TGTGCCAGCAGCTTGACCCATGGACAGGTGCAGTCACCCCTCCACTTT.

CDR3 DNA: TGTGCCACCAGCAGGGGGACAGACTACGAGCAGTACTTC. As protein: CATSRGTDYEQYF. V and J are TRBV15 and TRBJ2-7; 7 bases align to TRBD1. This CDR3 is built from 13 residues. V lost 3 bases to trimming and J lost 3 bases; unmatched junction nucleotides: 2. Germline CDR1 LNHNV, CDR2 YYDKDF (reference sequence).

This clone was seen only once. The V gene is TRBV28, the J gene TRBJ1-1; D gene unclear. The CDR3 contains 13 residues. V was shortened by 3 bases and J by 6 bases, with 11 bases between the two germline ends. In germline, CDR1 is MDHEN, CDR2 SYDVKM. DNA of the CDR3: TGTGCCAGCAGTTTGTCGGTTTTAGCTGAAGCTTTCTTT. Protein sequence: CASSLSVLAEAFF.

This sequence joins TRBV7-2 and TRBJ1-1; a possible D gene is TRBD1 (5 bases). Trimming removed 5 bases at V and 7 bases at J, with 20 bases between. The germline gives CDR1 SGHTA, CDR2 FQGNSA. The CDR3 is made up of 15 amino acids. In nucleotides, the CDR3 is TGTGCCAGCAGCCCGCCCTTTTTGGGGGGAAGTGAAGCTTTCTTT. Translated, it gives CASSPPFLGGSEAFF.

In its sample, this clone was seen a few times. The V gene is TRBV28, the J gene TRBJ1-2, with D possibly being TRBD1 (6 bases). The CDR3 has 12 residues. Between the trimmed V and J ends, which lost 1 base and 8 bases, there was a span of 8 bases. Germline assignment: CDR1 MDHEN and CDR2 SYDVKM. CDR3 amino acids: CASSLSGGGYTF. As DNA, the CDR3 is TGTGCCAGCAGTTTATCGGGGGGCGGCTACACCTTC.

The genes are TRBV10-3 and TRBJ2-1; the match to TRBD1 covers 8 bases. The V segment lost 5 bases and the J segment 5 bases; nucleotides outside the gene matches: 8. Germline values: CDR1 ENHRY, CDR2 SYGVKD. The CDR3 is 15 amino acids. CDR3 residues: CAISPQGVNDNEQFF. As DNA, the CDR3 is TGTGCCATCAGTCCACAGGGGGTTAATGACAATGAGCAGTTCTTC.

V gene TRBV6-5 combines with J gene TRBJ1-2; 9 nucleotides align to TRBD1. V was pared by 6 bases and J by 0 bases, with 5 bases of the junction left unmatched. The CDR3 sequence is 15 residues long. Germline CDR1 reads MNHEY; CDR2 reads SVGAGI. The CDR3: CASSPGQGPNYGYTF. CDR3 bases: TGTGCCAGCAGCCCCGGACAGGGGCCTAACTATGGCTACACCTTC.

This chain connects TRBV19 to TRBJ2-1, with TRBD1 matching over 10 bases. Germline V gene sequence: CDR1 LNHDA, CDR2 SQIVND (reference sequence). The V gene end was trimmed by 3 bases and the J gene end by 13 bases; junction bases not matched to a gene: 12. CDR3 size: 15 residues. This CDR3 reads CASSMGTGAGPEQFF. CDR3 bases: TGTGCCAGTAGTATGGGGACAGGGGCCGGGCCGGAACAGTTCTTC.

V and J are TRBV27 and TRBJ2-1, with D maybe TRBD1 (5 bases). V was pared by 3 bases and J by 8 bases, with 17 bases between. The germline gives CDR1 MNHEY, CDR2 SMNVEV (reference sequence). This CDR3 spans 15 amino acids. The DNA of the CDR3 is TGTGCCAGCAGTTTTGGTGGACCCAGGGTCCATGAGCAGTTCTTC. Translating it yields CASSFGGPRVHEQFF.

In nucleotides, the CDR3 is TGTGCCAGCAGGGATACGACAGGGGCCCTCACAGATACGCAGTATTTT. Translation: CASRDTTGALTDTQYF. The chain couples TRBV2 to TRBJ2-3; TRBD1 matches at 8 bases. The CDR3 has 16 residues. The V segment lost 6 bases and the J segment 2 bases; nucleotides outside the gene matches: 10. Germline V gives CDR1 SNHLY, CDR2 FYNNEI.

This chain connects TRBV7-9 to TRBJ2-7; 7 bases match TRBD1. V dropped 6 bases and J dropped 5; count of bases not matched to a gene: 13. The CDR3 runs to 15 residues. CDR1 and CDR2 (germline): SEHNR, FQNEAQ (reference sequence). This CDR3 reads CASRLSRGRQDEQYF. The CDR3 region has the DNA TGTGCCAGCAGACTGTCGAGGGGGCGTCAAGACGAGCAGTACTTC. The full variable domain, in which reference TRBV7-9 and TRBJ2-7 provide the parts outside the CDR3, is DTGVSQNPRHKITKRGQNVTFRCDPISEHNRLYWYRQTLGQGPEFLTYFQNEAQLEKSRLLSDRFSAERPKGSFSTLEIQRTEQGDSAMYLCASRLSRGRQDEQYFGPGTRLTVT.

J is TRBJ2-7 and V is TRBV7-2; tentatively, D is TRBD1 (6 bases). The germline V gene encodes CDR1 SGHTA and CDR2 FQGNSA. CDR3 length equals 15 residues. V was shortened by 1 base and J by 7 bases, with 17 bases between the two germline ends. For the CDR3, the DNA is TGTGCCAGCAGCTTAGTACAGGGAGATACGGGAGAGCAGTACTTC. Amino acid sequence: CASSLVQGDTGEQYF.

This clone was detected only once. CDR3 nucleotide sequence: TGTGCCAGCATCGATGGATGGGGAGCTCTCAATGAGCAGTTCTTC. The encoded protein is CASIDGWGALNEQFF. The chain combines TRBV6-5 with TRBJ2-1; D perhaps matches TRBD2 (5 bases). The V gene's germline CDR1 is MNHEY and CDR2 SVGAGI. This CDR3 contains 15 residues. With 7 bases removed from V and 6 bases from J, the gap between germline ends came to 19 bases.

The CDR3 DNA follows: TGTGCCAGCAGCCGAACAACCGGAGCTAGCGGGGGGGTTAGCACAGATACGCAGTATTTT. Amino acids: CASSRTTGASGGVSTDTQYF. This chain connects TRBV4-2 to TRBJ2-3; 12 bases map to TRBD2. The germline V gene encodes CDR1 LGHNA and CDR2 YNFKEQ. Trimming took 4 bases from V and 0 from J; bases not matched to a gene: 14. This CDR3 is built from 20 residues.